This T cell receptor beta chain is from a study of blood T cell repertoires in COVID-19. The wider study: T cells, B-cell-depleted T cells, or PBMCs supplied cDNA or gDNA.

Across about two dozen US areas, participants ranged in age from about 18 to 100 years. Libraries were prepared by immunoSEQ multiplex PCR; TCRdb keeps only in-frame clonotypes and omits some of them. This sample yields fewer than 450,000 clones, of which approximately 91% are seen a single time; around 2% belongs to the top ten. This clone occurred once. Sequencing was done on a sample of PBMCs or T cells enriched from blood (not recorded which). The sequence came from a woman in her thirties or forties with acute COVID-19.

CDR3 coding DNA: TGTGCCAGTAGTCTGACCGGGACAGGGGCCTCCTACGAGCAGTACTTC. Protein product: CASSLTGTGASYEQYF. The J gene is TRBJ2-7, the V gene TRBV19, with 10 bases matching TRBD1. CDR3 length: 16 residues. Germline V gene sequence: CDR1 LNHDA, CDR2 SQIVND (reference sequence). Unmatched junction bases numbered 7, after V lost 5 bases and J lost 0 bases.